The 29 T cell receptor beta chains below were found in one sample sequenced in a study of T cells in Graves' hyperthyroidism and ophthalmopathy. Amplified regions were TCR beta CDR3 sequences from RNA transcripts. The HTBI primer set was used in a first-round RT-PCR of the TCR CDR3. Using its own MiXCR run on the multiplex PCR reads, TCRdb lists one record per CDR3 protein. Here the sample spans 750,000 to 900,000 distinct CDR3 sequences, 35% to 40% being singletons. Sequenced input: blood. These receptors were taken from a man aged 18-30 years with Graves' hyperthyroidism.

The V call is TRBV19, the J call TRBJ2-5; no firm D call. The DNA end is more similar to TRBJ2-1, so the J call may be wrong. The CDR3 contains 11 residues. CDR1 and CDR2 from the germline V gene are LNHDA and SQIVND (reference sequence). In DNA, the CDR3 is TGTGCCAGTAGTGCCGCGCTTGAGCAGTTCTTC. It codes for CASSAALEQFF.

This clonotype was seen repeatedly, ten times or more. The DNA for the CDR3 is TGTGCCAGCAGCCCGACAGGGTTGTCTTATTCACCCCTCCACTTT. Translation gives CASSPTGLSYSPLHF. This rearrangement joins TRBV7-6 to TRBJ1-6, with 7 bases lining up with TRBD1. This CDR3 contains 15 residues. Unmatched junction bases numbered 9, after V lost 5 bases and J lost 8 bases. Per germline, CDR1 SGHVS and CDR2 FNYEAQ.

J is TRBJ1-3 and V is TRBV4-1; D unresolved. The CDR3 runs 15 residues. Germline CDR1 and CDR2: MGHRA and YSYEKL. The V end lost 2 bases, the J end lost 3 bases, and 11 bases lay between the germline ends. The CDR3 DNA reads as TGCGCCAGCAGCCAAACCCAGGTACTTGGAAACACCATATATTTT. Protein: CASSQTQVLGNTIYF.

As concerns this clonotype: This may arise from a read error, as a much more abundant clone is one base away. No conserved phenylalanine or tryptophan ends this CDR3, so it is likely a read error. As DNA, the CDR3 is TGCAGCGTTGAAGATCCGACTAGCGGATACGAGCAGTACCTC. Its protein product is CSVEDPTSGYEQYL. This chain connects TRBV29-1 to TRBJ2-7; 9 positions match TRBD2. V lost 0 bases, J lost 4 bases, and 4 bases stayed unmatched. This CDR3 is built from 14 residues. Germline values: CDR1 SQVTM, CDR2 ANQGSEA.

Ten or more counts support this clonotype. The gene calls are TRBV19 and TRBJ1-6; tentative D call: TRBD1 (6 bases). V gave up 6 bases and J gave up 10 bases, with 19 bases separating them. CDR3 length equals 15 residues. CDR1 LNHDA and CDR2 SQIVND come from the germline V gene (reference sequence). The DNA for the CDR3 is TGTGCCAGTAGGCCTGCAGGGGTTGATACATCACCCCTCCACTTT. Its translation is CASRPAGVDTSPLHF.

The CDR3 region is CASSQDRAKTQYF. CDR3 nucleotide sequence: TGCGCCAGCAGCCAAGATAGGGCGAAGACCCAGTACTTC. The rearrangement uses TRBV4-1 and TRBJ2-5; D not certain. The CDR3 length is 13 residues. Germline-derived CDR1 and CDR2 are MGHRA and YSYEKL. The V end was cut by 0 bases, the J end by 6 bases, with 8 bases between.

This clonotype was picked up many times. CDR3 coding DNA: TGCGCCAGCAGCTTGGGTACGACAGCTAACACTGAAGCTTTCTTT. Protein: CASSLGTTANTEAFF. V is TRBV5-1 and J is TRBJ1-1; TRBD1 might be the D (5 bases). This CDR3 contains 15 residues. Germline CDR1 reads SGHRS; CDR2 reads YFSETQ. V lost 0 bases and J lost 2, with 11 bases in between.

This chain connects TRBV19 to TRBJ1-6; D might be TRBD1 (6 bases). The CDR3 runs 14 residues. Trimming took off 5 bases at V and 4 bases at J, with 9 bases between the two ends. CDR1 is LNHDA and CDR2 is SQIVND in the germline V gene (reference sequence). For the CDR3, the DNA is TGTGCCAGTAGTCGGGACATTTATAATTCACCCCTCCACTTT. Its translation: CASSRDIYNSPLHF.

This chain uses TRBV6-2 or TRBV6-3 with TRBJ2-7, with 8 bases lining up with TRBD1. V was pared by 1 base and J by 6 bases, with 2 bases of the junction left unmatched. Germline loops: CDR1 MNHEY, CDR2 SVGEGT. This CDR3 is 13 amino acids long. CDR3 sequence: CASSYFTGGEQYF. The DNA for the CDR3 is TGTGCCAGCAGTTACTTCACAGGGGGCGAGCAGTACTTC.

Concerning this clonotype: This may stem from a read error, because a much larger clone lies one nucleotide away. Written as DNA, the CDR3 is TGTGCCGGCAGCTCCTACAGGGACGCTAATGAAAAACTGTTTTTT. It specifies CAGSSYRDANEKLFF. The chain recombines TRBV7-9 with TRBJ1-4; tentatively, D is TRBD1 (6 bases). CDR3 length: 15 residues. CDR1 and CDR2 from the germline V gene are SEHNR and FQNEAQ (reference sequence).

The chain couples TRBV12-3 or TRBV12-4 to TRBJ1-5; 7 nucleotides align to TRBD1. CDR3 length: 13 residues. Trimming took 5 bases from V and 6 from J; bases not matched to a gene: 4. The CDR3 region is CASSPQGVQPQHF. CDR3 nucleotide sequence: TGTGCCAGCAGTCCGCAGGGGGTTCAGCCCCAGCATTTT.

The table lists this clonotype with a count of one. V is TRBV20-1 and J is TRBJ2-5; D may be TRBD1 (7 bases). V was pared by 4 bases and J by 7 bases, with 13 bases between. The CDR3 has 12 amino acids. Germline assignment: CDR1 DFQATT and CDR2 SNEGSKA (reference sequence). In DNA form, the CDR3 reads TGCAGTGCTATATCAGGGGGAGGGACCCAGTACTTC. Translation: CSAISGGGTQYF.

The rearrangement uses TRBV30 and TRBJ2-7; D may be TRBD1 (5 bases). The V gene's germline CDR1 is GTSNPN and CDR2 SVGIG (reference sequence). Trimming took off 2 bases at V and 3 bases at J, with 8 bases between the two ends. The CDR3 runs 12 residues. The DNA for the CDR3 is TGTGCCTGGAGTTCAGACAGCTACGAGCAGTACTTC. This translates into CAWSSDSYEQYF.

This clonotype was observed a handful of times. The gene calls are TRBV20-1 and TRBJ2-5, with D perhaps TRBD2 (7 bases). Germline V gene data show CDR1 as DFQATT and CDR2 as SNEGSKA (reference sequence). The CDR3 has 15 amino acids. V lost 0 bases, J lost 1 base, and 12 bases lay in between. The CDR3 DNA sequence: TGCAGTGCTAGAGAGGGCGGGGGCTTCCAAGAGACCCAGTACTTC. Its protein is CSAREGGGFQETQYF.

The chain is built from TRBV15 and TRBJ2-7, with a weak D call TRBD1 (5 bases). The V end was cut by 1 base, the J end by 8 bases, with 24 bases between. Germline-derived CDR1 and CDR2 are LNHNV and YYDKDF (reference sequence). The CDR3 loop spans 17 amino acids. The CDR3 is CATSRVPQVPTARKQYF. CDR3 coding DNA: TGTGCCACCAGCAGAGTCCCACAGGTCCCCACGGCTAGAAAGCAGTACTTC.

The chain uses TRBV6-6 and TRBJ1-1; D not certain. Trimming removed 7 bases from V and 4 bases from J, with 13 bases in between. Germline-derived CDR1 and CDR2 are MNHNY and SVGAGI (reference sequence). The CDR3 extends over 13 amino acids. The CDR3 spells CASTDGVSTEAFF. CDR3 sequence (DNA): TGTGCCAGCACCGACGGGGTTTCCACTGAAGCTTTCTTT.

The V gene is TRBV2, the J gene TRBJ1-2; TRBD1 aligns across 7 bases. The V segment lost 3 bases and the J segment 6 bases; nucleotides outside the gene matches: 10. Germline CDR1 and CDR2: SNHLY and FYNNEI. This CDR3 comprises 15 residues. The CDR3: CASSDTDREVNGYTF. In nucleotides, the CDR3 is TGTGCCAGCAGTGACACCGACAGGGAGGTAAATGGCTACACCTTC. Using reference TRBV2 and TRBJ1-2 for the parts outside the CDR3, the full variable domain is EPEVTQTPSHQVTQMGQEVILRCVPISNHLYFYWYRQILGQKVEFLVSFYNNEISEKSEIFDDQFSVERPDGSNFTLKIRSTKLEDSAMYFCASSDTDREVNGYTFGSGTRLTVV.

This clonotype was detected only a few times. The chain has TRBV9 and TRBJ2-2; 9 nucleotides align to TRBD2. The germline V gene encodes CDR1 SGDLS and CDR2 YYNGEE. CDR3 size: 15 residues. V gave up 2 bases and J gave up 6 bases; unmatched junction bases: 5. The CDR3: CASSVGLASAGELFF. Written as DNA, the CDR3 is TGTGCCAGCAGCGTCGGACTAGCGTCCGCCGGGGAGCTGTTTTTT.

This clonotype was found once. The chain uses TRBV29-1 and TRBJ2-5; D remains unclear. Trimming cost V 3 bases and J 9 bases, with 23 bases left between them. In germline, CDR1 is SQVTM, CDR2 ANQGSEA. This CDR3 has 15 amino acids. The CDR3 here is CSVDGRSVNREPQYF. In nucleotides, the CDR3 is TGCAGCGTTGACGGGCGGTCCGTAAATCGTGAGCCCCAGTACTTC.

About this clonotype itself: A much larger clone sits a single nucleotide away, making a read error possible. V usage is TRBV20-1 and J usage is TRBJ1-2; D remains ambiguous. The length of the CDR3 is 12 residues. The germline V gene has CDR1 DFQATT and CDR2 SNEGSKA (reference sequence). The CDR3 DNA is TGCAGTGCTAGAGCCAGCAGCTATGGCTACGCCTTC. Its translation: CSARASSYGYAF.

The chain joins TRBV5-1 to TRBJ2-1, with 11 bases matching TRBD2. The CDR3 runs to 15 residues. Trimming took 4 bases from V and 5 from J; bases not matched to a gene: 5. CDR1 SGHRS and CDR2 YFSETQ come from the germline V gene. The CDR3 reads CASSHGLAGHNEQFF. The CDR3, as DNA: TGCGCCAGCAGCCACGGACTAGCGGGCCACAATGAGCAGTTCTTC.

A remark on this clonotype: A much larger clone differs from this one at a single base, so this may be a read error. The V and J genes are TRBV3-1 and TRBJ1-1, with 7 bases lining up with TRBD1. The J segment lost 4 bases and the V segment lost 3 bases, leaving 2 bases of the junction unmatched. CDR3 size: 13 residues. CDR1 and CDR2 (germline): LGHDT, YNNKEL (reference sequence). The CDR3 coding sequence is TGTGCCAGCAGCCATGACAGGGCCACTGAAGCTTTCTTT. Protein sequence: CASSHDRATEAFF.

This clonotype was seen only a few times. The chain has TRBV29-1 and TRBJ1-2; TRBD1 matches 8 bases. The CDR3 extends over 10 amino acids. CDR1 and CDR2 (germline): SQVTM, ANQGSEA. The CDR3, as DNA: TGCAGTGCTGGACAGGGCGGCTACACCTTC. Amino acid sequence: CSAGQGGYTF. Using reference TRBV29-1 and TRBJ1-2 for the parts outside the CDR3, the full variable domain is SAVISQKPSRDICQRGTSLTIQCQVDSQVTMMFWYRQQPGQSLTLIATANQGSEATYESGFVIDKFPISRPNLTFSTLTVSNMSPEDSSIYLCSAGQGGYTFGSGTRLTVV.

The chain couples TRBV5-1 to TRBJ2-2, with D hard to call. Germline V gives CDR1 SGHRS, CDR2 YFSETQ. V lost 0 bases and J lost 3, with 6 bases in between. The CDR3 totals 14 residues. CDR3 nucleotide sequence: TGCGCCAGCAGCTTGGAGGTGCACACCGGGGAGCTGTTTTTT. Translated, it gives CASSLEVHTGELFF.

Ten or more counts support this clonotype. The chain employs TRBV2 and TRBJ2-5; D is uncertain. Trimming stripped 0 bases from V and 5 bases from J, with 4 bases between. The CDR3 runs to 12 residues. CDR1 is SNHLY and CDR2 is FYNNEI in the germline V gene. CDR3 residues: CASSEAGETQYF. The CDR3 nucleotides are TGTGCCAGCAGTGAAGCGGGGGAGACCCAGTACTTC.

This chain joins TRBV7-2 and TRBJ1-1; the D gene is possibly TRBD1 (5 bases). Germline V gene data show CDR1 as SGHTA and CDR2 as FQGNSA. This CDR3 has 18 amino acids. Trimming took 5 bases from V and 4 from J, leaving 26 bases between them. CDR3 DNA: TGTGCCAGCAGCCACATCCGCGGGGGTCCGGCCGGTCCCACTGAAGCTTTCTTT. It encodes CASSHIRGGPAGPTEAFF.

This clonotype was observed a few times. The V call is TRBV7-2, the J call TRBJ1-2; no reliable D call. The germline CDR1 and CDR2 sequences are SGHTA and FQGNSA. This CDR3 contains 11 residues. Trimming cost V 3 bases and J 12 bases, with 11 bases left between them. The CDR3 spells CASSFRLSNTF. Here the CDR3 DNA reads TGTGCCAGCAGCTTTAGACTGAGCAACACCTTC. Supplemented by reference TRBV7-2 and TRBJ1-2, the full variable domain reads GAGVSQSPSNKVTEKGKDVELRCDPISGHTALYWYRQSLGQGLEFLIYFQGNSAPDKSGLPSDRFSAERTGGSVSTLTIQRTQQEDSAVYLCASSFRLSNTFGSGTRLTVV.

This clonotype was seen ten or more times. This chain links TRBV11-2 with TRBJ1-4; no reliable D call. The CDR3 sequence is 15 residues long. The V end lost 2 bases, the J end lost 8 bases, and 15 bases lay between the germline ends. The germline gives CDR1 SGHAT, CDR2 FQNNGV. CDR3 bases: TGTGCCAGCAGCTTAAGGATGGGGAAGGGAGAAAAACTGTTTTTT. Protein product: CASSLRMGKGEKLFF. Full variable domain (outside the CDR3, taken from reference TRBV11-2 and TRBJ1-4): EAGVAQSPRYKIIEKRQSVAFWCNPISGHATLYWYQQILGQGPKLLIQFQNNGVVDDSQLPKDRFSAERLKGVDSTLKIQPAKLEDSAVYLCASSLRMGKGEKLFFGSGTQLSVL.

V is TRBV29-1 and J is TRBJ2-6, with 8 bases that match TRBD1. Trimming at V came to 4 bases and at J to 0 bases, leaving 5 bases not matched to a gene. CDR1 is SQVTM, CDR2 ANQGSEA, per germline. The CDR3 is 16 amino acids. CDR3 residues: CSVVGTGTSGANVLTF. The CDR3 DNA reads as TGCAGCGTTGTCGGGACAGGTACCTCTGGGGCCAACGTCCTGACTTTC.